This record looks at one T cell receptor (beta chain) sequence and its context. Its antigen is currently unknown. The entry originates in a study of beta chain features in type 1 diabetes. Overall study: There was similarity between patients and healthy donors in age, gender and cell yields.

The authors sorted CD4+ naive, central memory, regulatory and stem cell-like memory cells via CD45RO/CCR7/CD25/CD127/CD95/CD27. Study findings and constraints: Moderately but significantly shorter TCRB CDR3s were found in Type 1 diabetes patients in all four CD4+ subsets.

Trimming pared 2 bases from V and 6 bases from J, leaving 8 bases between. The germline V gene has CDR1 MNHNS and CDR2 SASEGT. The CDR3 loop spans 13 amino acids. cDNA synthesis used the whole RNA isolate, giving expressed TCRB sequences. The method was immunoSEQ multiplex PCR; TCRdb's version includes in-frame clones alone and lacks a portion of them. Altogether more than 150,000 clones are present, approximately 9.9% being singletons, with the ten largest covering 2% to 3%. What was sequenced was central memory CD4+ T cells from blood. This clonotype was sampled from a woman under 30 in good health. The V gene is TRBV6-1, the J gene TRBJ1-5; no reliable D call. CDR3 residues: CASSESGIQPQHF. The CDR3 nucleotides are TGTGCCAGCAGTGAATCGGGGATTCAGCCCCAGCATTTT.